The present T cell receptor beta chain was sequenced within a study of OX40 agonist ivuxolimab in advanced cancers. Study in general: Patients treated during dose escalation were battling hepatocellular carcinoma, melanoma, renal cell or head and neck cancer. Earlier treatment with anti-PD-1, anti-PD-L1 or anti-CTLA-4 was permitted, and under 50% had received some. Broader study findings: Averaged across samples, CD8+ T cells carried more expanded clones than CD4+ did.

Assay used: immunoSEQ multiplex PCR; TCRdb lists only in-frame clones, some missing. Of about 64,000 clones in the sample, roughly 80% were seen once. Sampling of blood occurred at baseline, cycle 4 day 1, and cycle 7 day 1. There are 15 residues in the CDR3. V was clipped by 5 bases and J by 2 bases, with 16 bases between them. CDR1 is ENHRY, CDR2 SYGVKD, per germline. Points on this clone: Antigen unknown.

This clonotype was sampled from an adult with an advanced solid tumor such as melanoma, head and neck, liver or kidney cancer. The chain employs TRBV10-3 and TRBJ2-7, with no clear D. Source: CD4+ or CD8+ T cells sorted from blood, taken in a trial of the OX40 agonist ivuxolimab. CDR3 protein: CAISLWSDGTYEQYF. CDR3 nucleotides: TGTGCCATCAGTCTATGGTCGGACGGAACCTACGAGCAGTACTTC.